This T cell receptor (beta chain) was captured by sequencing in a study of T cell changes during pregnancy in multiple sclerosis. This clone was counted once. TCRdb's copy holds only in-frame clones and misses some; the assay was immunoSEQ multiplex PCR. The sample carries some 44,000 clones, about 85% recorded once. CDR1 ENHRY and CDR2 SYGVKD come from the germline V gene. The CDR3 runs 17 residues. Trimming cost V 5 bases and J 3 bases; bases outside gene matches: 14. V and J are TRBV10-3 and TRBJ2-3; 7 bases map to TRBD1. The receptor's source is a female donor with multiple sclerosis, enrolled in a pregnancy study. Material: CD4+ T cells from peripheral blood mononuclear cells, obtained after pregnancy. The CDR3 sequence: CAISSDRRGYGTDTQYF. The DNA for the CDR3 is TGTGCCATCAGTTCGGACAGGCGAGGGTATGGGACAGATACGCAGTATTTT.